This TCR beta chain was retrieved from a study of cytomegalovirus exposure and HLA in healthy donors. The CDR3 has 14 residues. CDR1 SGHRS and CDR2 YFSETQ come from the germline V gene. This PCR relied on a set of 60 Vbeta primers and 13 Jbeta primers. Sequencing was performed with immunoSEQ multiplex PCR; in TCRdb, only in-frame clones are kept and a portion is missing. This repertoire includes some 110,000 clones. Details on this clone: Its specificity is unknown.

Study conclusions and caveats: What was likely a sequencing artifact was a cluster of highly shared sequence variants.

The receptor was derived from a man aged 25-45 years in good health and CMV-seronegative. This chain connects TRBV5-1 to TRBJ2-5; 9 nucleotides align to TRBD1. The closer fit of TRBJ2-7 to the DNA end suggests the J call may be wrong. Sequencing was carried out using PBMCs. CDR3: CASSPGQGIDEQYF. The CDR3 coding sequence is TGCGCCAGCAGCCCTGGACAGGGGATCGACGAGCAGTACTTC.